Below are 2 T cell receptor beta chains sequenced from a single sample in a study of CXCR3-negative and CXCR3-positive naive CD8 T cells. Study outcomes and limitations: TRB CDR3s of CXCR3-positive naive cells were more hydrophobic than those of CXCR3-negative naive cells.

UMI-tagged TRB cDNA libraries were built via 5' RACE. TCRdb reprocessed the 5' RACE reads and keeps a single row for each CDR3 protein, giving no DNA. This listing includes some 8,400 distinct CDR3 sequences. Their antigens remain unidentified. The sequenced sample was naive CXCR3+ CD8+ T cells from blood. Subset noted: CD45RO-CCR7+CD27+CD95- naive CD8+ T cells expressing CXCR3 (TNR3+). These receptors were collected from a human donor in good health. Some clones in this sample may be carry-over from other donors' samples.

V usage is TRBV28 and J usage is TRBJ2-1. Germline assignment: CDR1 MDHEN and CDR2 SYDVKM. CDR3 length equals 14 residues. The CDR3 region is CASGLTSSYNEQFF.

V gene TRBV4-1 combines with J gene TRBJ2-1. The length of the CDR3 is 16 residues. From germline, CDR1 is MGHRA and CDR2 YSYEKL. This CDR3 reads CASSRYSGSSYNEQFF.